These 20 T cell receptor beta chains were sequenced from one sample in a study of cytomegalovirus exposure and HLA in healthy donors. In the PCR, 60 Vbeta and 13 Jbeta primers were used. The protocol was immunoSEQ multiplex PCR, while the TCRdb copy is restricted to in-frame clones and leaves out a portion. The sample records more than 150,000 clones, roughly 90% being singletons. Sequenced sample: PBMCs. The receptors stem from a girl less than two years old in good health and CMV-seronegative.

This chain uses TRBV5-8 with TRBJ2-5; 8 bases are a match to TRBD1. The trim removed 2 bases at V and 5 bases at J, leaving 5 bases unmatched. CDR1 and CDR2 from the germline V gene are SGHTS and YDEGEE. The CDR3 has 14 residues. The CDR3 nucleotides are TGTGCCAGCAGCTTTGCCGACAGGGGTGAGACCCAGTACTTC. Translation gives CASSFADRGETQYF.

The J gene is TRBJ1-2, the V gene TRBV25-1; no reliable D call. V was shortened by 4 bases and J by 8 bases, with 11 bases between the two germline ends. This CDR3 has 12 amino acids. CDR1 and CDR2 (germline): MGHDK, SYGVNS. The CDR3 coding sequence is TGTGCCAGCAGTGGGCACACGAGGGGCTACACCTTC. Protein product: CASSGHTRGYTF.

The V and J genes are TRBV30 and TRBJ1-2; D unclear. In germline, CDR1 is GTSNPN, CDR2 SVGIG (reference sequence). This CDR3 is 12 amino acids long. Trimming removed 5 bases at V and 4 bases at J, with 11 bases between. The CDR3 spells CAWSGRRYGYTF. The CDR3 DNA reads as TGTGCCTGGTCAGGCAGGCGCTATGGCTACACCTTC. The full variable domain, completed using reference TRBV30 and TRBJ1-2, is SQTIHQWPATLVQPVGSPLSLECTVEGTSNPNLYWYRQAAGRGLQLLFYSVGIGQISSEVPQNLSASRPQDRQFILSSKKLLLSDSGFYLCAWSGRRYGYTFGSGTRLTVV.

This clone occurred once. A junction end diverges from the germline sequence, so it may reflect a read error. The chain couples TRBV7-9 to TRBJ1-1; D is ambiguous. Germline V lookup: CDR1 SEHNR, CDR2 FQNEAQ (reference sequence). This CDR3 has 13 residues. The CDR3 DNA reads TGTTCCAGCAGTTCGTACTTAAACACTGAAGCTTTCTTT. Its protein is CSSSSYLNTEAFF.

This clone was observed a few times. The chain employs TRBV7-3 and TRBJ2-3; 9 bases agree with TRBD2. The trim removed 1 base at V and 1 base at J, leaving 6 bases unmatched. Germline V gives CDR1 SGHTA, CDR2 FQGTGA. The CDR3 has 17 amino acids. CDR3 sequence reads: CASSLMVSGGGTDTQYF. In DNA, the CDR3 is TGTGCCAGCAGCTTAATGGTTAGCGGGGGTGGCACAGATACGCAGTATTTT.

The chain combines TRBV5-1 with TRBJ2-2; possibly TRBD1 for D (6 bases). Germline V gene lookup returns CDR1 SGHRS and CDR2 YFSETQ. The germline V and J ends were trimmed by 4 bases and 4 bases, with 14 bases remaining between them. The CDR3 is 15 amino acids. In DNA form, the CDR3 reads TGCGCCAGCAGCCAGGACAGTACGGGCACCGGGGAGCTGTTTTTT. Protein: CASSQDSTGTGELFF.

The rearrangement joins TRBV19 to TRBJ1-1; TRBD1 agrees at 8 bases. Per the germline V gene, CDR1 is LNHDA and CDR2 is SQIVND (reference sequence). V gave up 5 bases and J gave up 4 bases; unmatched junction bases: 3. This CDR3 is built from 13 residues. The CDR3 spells CASSSDRVTEAFF. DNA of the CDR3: TGTGCCAGTAGTTCGGACAGGGTCACTGAAGCTTTCTTT. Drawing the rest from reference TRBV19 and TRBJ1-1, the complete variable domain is DGGITQSPKYLFRKEGQNVTLSCEQNLNHDAMYWYRQDPGQGLRLIYYSQIVNDFQKGDIAEGYSVSREKKESFPLTVTSAQKNPTAFYLCASSSDRVTEAFFGQGTRLTVV.

CDR3 in DNA: TGTGCCAGCAGTCGTTTCCGGGCAGGGGGATTCGAGCAGTACTTC. As protein: CASSRFRAGGFEQYF. This sequence joins TRBV6-5 and TRBJ2-5; 7 bases are a match to TRBD1. Gene TRBJ2-7 matches the end of the DNA better, so the J call may be wrong. The germline CDR1 and CDR2 sequences are MNHEY and SVGAGI. CDR3 length: 15 amino acids.

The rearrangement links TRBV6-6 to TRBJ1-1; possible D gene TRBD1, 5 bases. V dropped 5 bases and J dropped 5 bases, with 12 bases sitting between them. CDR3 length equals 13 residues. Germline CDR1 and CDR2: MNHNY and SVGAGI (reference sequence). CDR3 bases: TGTGCCAGCAGTCCCGACAGAACAACTGAAGCTTTCTTT. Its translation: CASSPDRTTEAFF.

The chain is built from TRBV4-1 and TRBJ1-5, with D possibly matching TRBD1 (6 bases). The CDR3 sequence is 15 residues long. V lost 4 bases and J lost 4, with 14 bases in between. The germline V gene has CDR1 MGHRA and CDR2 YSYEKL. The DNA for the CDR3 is TGCGCCAGCAGCCTCGGACAGACCCCTAATCAGCCCCAGCATTTT. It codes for CASSLGQTPNQPQHF.

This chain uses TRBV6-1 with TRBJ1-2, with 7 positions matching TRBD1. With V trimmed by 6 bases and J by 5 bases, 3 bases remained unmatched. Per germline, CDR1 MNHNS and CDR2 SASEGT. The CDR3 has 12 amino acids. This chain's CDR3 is CASRPTGYGYTF. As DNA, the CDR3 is TGTGCCAGCAGACCGACAGGGTATGGCTACACCTTC.

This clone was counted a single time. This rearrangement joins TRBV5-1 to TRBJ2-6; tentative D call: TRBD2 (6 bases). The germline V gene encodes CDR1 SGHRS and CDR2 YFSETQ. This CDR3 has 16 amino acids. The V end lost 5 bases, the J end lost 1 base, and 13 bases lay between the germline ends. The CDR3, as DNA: TGCGCCAGCAGTCTGTTTGGAGGGTCTGGGGCCAACGTCCTGACTTTC. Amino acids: CASSLFGGSGANVLTF.

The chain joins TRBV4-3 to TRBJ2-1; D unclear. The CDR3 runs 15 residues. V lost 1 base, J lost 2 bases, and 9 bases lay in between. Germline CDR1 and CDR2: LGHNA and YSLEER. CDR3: CASSQGQVPYNEQFF. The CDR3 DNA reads TGCGCCAGCAGCCAAGGGCAGGTTCCCTACAATGAGCAGTTCTTC.

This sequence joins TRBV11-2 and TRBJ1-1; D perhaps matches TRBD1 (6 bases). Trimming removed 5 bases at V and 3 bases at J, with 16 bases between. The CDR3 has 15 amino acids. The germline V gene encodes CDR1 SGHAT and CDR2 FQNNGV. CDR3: CASSKGGGAYTEAFF. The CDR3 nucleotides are TGTGCCAGCAGCAAAGGCGGGGGCGCCTACACTGAAGCTTTCTTT.

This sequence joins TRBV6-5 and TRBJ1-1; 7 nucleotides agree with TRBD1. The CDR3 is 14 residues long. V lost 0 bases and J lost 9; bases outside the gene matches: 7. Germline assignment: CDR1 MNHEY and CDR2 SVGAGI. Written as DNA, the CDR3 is TGTGCCAGCAGTTACTCGACTCGGACAGGAAAAGCTTTCTTT. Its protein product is CASSYSTRTGKAFF.

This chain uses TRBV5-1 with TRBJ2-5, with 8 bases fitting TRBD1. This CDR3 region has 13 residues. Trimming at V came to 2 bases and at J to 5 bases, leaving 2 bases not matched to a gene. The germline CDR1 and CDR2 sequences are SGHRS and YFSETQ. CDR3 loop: CASSFPGGETQYF. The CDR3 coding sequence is TGCGCCAGCAGCTTCCCAGGGGGCGAGACCCAGTACTTC.

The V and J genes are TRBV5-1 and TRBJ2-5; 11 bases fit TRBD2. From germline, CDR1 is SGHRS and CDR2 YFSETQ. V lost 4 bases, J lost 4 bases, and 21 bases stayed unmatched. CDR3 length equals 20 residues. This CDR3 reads CASSRQPTLAGAVVGETQYF. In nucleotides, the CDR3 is TGCGCCAGCAGCCGACAACCCACACTAGCGGGAGCGGTGGTGGGAGAGACCCAGTACTTC.

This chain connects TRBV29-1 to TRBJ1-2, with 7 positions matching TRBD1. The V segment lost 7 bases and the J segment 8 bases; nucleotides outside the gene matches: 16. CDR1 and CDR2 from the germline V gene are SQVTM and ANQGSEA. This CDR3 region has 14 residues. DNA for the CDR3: TGCAGCGCTAAACGGATACAGGGGATTCAGGGCTACACCTTC. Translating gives CSAKRIQGIQGYTF.

Here the CDR3 reads CASRPAWENGYTF. The CDR3 nucleotides read TGTGCCAGCAGACCCGCTTGGGAGAATGGCTACACCTTC. V and J are TRBV6-5 and TRBJ1-2; no clear D gene. Germline assignment: CDR1 MNHEY and CDR2 SVGAGI. The CDR3 runs 13 residues. Trimming removed 6 bases at V and 6 bases at J, with 14 bases between.

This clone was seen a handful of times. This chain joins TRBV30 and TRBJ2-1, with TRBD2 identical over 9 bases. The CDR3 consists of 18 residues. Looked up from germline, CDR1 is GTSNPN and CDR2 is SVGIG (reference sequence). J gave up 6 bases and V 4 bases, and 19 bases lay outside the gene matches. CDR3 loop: CAWKRGSSGSLGGNEQFF. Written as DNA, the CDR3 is TGTGCCTGGAAGCGTGGGAGTAGCGGGAGTCTGGGGGGCAATGAGCAGTTCTTC.